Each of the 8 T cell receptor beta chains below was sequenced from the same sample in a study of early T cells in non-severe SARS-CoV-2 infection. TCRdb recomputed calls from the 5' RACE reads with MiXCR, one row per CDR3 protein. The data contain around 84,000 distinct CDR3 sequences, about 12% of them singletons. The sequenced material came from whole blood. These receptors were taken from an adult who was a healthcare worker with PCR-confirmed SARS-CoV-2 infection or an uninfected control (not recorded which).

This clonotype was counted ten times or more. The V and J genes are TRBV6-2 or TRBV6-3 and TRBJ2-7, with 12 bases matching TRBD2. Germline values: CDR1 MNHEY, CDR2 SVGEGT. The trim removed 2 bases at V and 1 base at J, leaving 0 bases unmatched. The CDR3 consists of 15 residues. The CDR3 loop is CASSYGLAGSYEQYF. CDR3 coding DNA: TGTGCCAGCAGTTACGGACTAGCGGGGTCCTACGAGCAGTACTTC.

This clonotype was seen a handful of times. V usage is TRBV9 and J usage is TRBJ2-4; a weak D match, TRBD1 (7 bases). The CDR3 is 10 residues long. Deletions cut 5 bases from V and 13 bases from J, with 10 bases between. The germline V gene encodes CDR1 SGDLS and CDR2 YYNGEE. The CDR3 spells CASRTGRQYF. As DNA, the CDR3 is TGTGCCAGCAGGACAGGGAGGCAGTACTTC.

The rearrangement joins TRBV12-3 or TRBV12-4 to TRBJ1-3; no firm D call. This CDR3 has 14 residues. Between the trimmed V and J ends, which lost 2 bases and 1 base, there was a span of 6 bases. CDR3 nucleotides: TGTGCCAGCAGTTTATACCGGTCTGGAAACACCATATATTTT. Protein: CASSLYRSGNTIYF.

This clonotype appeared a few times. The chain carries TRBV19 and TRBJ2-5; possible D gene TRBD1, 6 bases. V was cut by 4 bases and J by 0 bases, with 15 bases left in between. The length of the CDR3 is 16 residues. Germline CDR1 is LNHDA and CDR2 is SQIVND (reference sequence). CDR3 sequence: CASSTLRTAYQETQYF. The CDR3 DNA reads TGTGCCAGTAGTACATTACGGACAGCGTACCAAGAGACCCAGTACTTC. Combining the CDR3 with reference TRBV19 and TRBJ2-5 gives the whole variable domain DGGITQSPKYLFRKEGQNVTLSCEQNLNHDAMYWYRQDPGQGLRLIYYSQIVNDFQKGDIAEGYSVSREKKESFPLTVTSAQKNPTAFYLCASSTLRTAYQETQYFGPGTRLLVL.

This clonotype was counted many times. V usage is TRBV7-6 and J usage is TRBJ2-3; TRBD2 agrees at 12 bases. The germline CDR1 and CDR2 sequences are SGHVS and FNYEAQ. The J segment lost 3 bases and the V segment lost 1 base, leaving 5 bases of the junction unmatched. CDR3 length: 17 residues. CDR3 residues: CASSLVPSGGETDTQYF. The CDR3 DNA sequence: TGTGCCAGCAGCTTAGTACCTAGCGGGGGGGAGACAGATACGCAGTATTTT.

DNA for the CDR3: TGCGCCAGCAGCCCTGGATCATCCTATGGCTACACCTTC. It specifies CASSPGSSYGYTF. This chain links TRBV5-1 with TRBJ1-2; no reliable D call. The CDR3 is 13 amino acids. CDR1 is SGHRS, CDR2 YFSETQ, per germline. Trimming left V 4 bases short and J 4 bases short, with 11 bases between.

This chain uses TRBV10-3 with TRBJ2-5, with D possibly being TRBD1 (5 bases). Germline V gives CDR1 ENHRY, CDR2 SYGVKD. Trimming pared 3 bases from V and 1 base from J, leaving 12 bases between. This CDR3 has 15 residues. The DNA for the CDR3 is TGTGCCATCAGTGATTCAAACAGGATCCAAGAGACCCAGTACTTC. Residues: CAISDSNRIQETQYF.

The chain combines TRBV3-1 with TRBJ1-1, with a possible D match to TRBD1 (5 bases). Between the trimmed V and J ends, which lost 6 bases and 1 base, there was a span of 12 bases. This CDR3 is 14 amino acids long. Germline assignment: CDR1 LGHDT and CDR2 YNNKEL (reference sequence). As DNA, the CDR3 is TGTGCCAGCAGTCCCGACAGACAGAACACTGAAGCTTTCTTT. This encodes CASSPDRQNTEAFF.